This TCR beta chain was identified during a study of blood T cell repertoires in COVID-19. Turning to the study itself: Sources were T cells, B-cell-depleted T cells, or PBMCs; the material itself was cDNA or gDNA.

Trimming removed 6 bases from V and 0 bases from J; junction bases left unmatched: 5. The CDR3 runs 14 residues. Germline V gene sequence: CDR1 KGHSH, CDR2 LQKENI. This clone has just one count. In the same sample, other DNA sequences code for this CDR3. The table came from immunoSEQ multiplex PCR; TCRdb's copy has only in-frame clones and leaves some out. The repertoire holds a few hundred thousand clones, about 80% seen once, with over 2.5% in the top ten. The TCR was taken from a woman in her 30s who had recovered from COVID-19. Sequenced input: peripheral blood. The chain is built from TRBV18 and TRBJ2-7; 7 bases align to TRBD1. This CDR3 is CASSPGQSSYEQYF. As DNA, the CDR3 is TGTGCCAGCTCCCCGGGACAGAGCTCCTACGAGCAGTACTTC.